This entry lists 10 T cell receptor beta chains sequenced from one sample in a study of cytomegalovirus exposure and HLA in healthy donors. The protocol was immunoSEQ multiplex PCR, while the TCRdb copy is restricted to in-frame clones and leaves out a portion. The data show roughly 120,000 clones, around 88% seen once. Sequencing was performed on PBMCs. Receptor source: a man aged 18 to 30 in good health and CMV-seronegative.

This clone occurred once. The J gene is TRBJ2-5, the V gene TRBV30, with 8 bases matching TRBD2. With 4 bases clipped from V and 11 bases from J, the junction kept 15 bases outside the gene matches. The CDR3 covers 14 residues. Germline CDR1 reads GTSNPN; CDR2 reads SVGIG (reference sequence). CDR3 bases: TGTGCCTGGACTCCTCGGGGGGTAGCGGGGCATCAGTACTTC. It translates to CAWTPRGVAGHQYF.

The rearrangement links TRBV7-2 to TRBJ1-6, with 9 bases aligning to TRBD1. The CDR3 is made up of 15 amino acids. The V gene's germline CDR1 is SGHTA and CDR2 FQGNSA. Trimming at V came to 5 bases and at J to 7 bases, leaving 6 bases not matched to a gene. The CDR3 protein is CASSRGQGINSPLHF. CDR3 in DNA: TGTGCCAGCAGCCGAGGACAGGGGATCAATTCACCCCTCCACTTT.

The V gene is TRBV10-3, the J gene TRBJ2-7; 11 bases line up with TRBD2. There are 20 residues in the CDR3. Germline values: CDR1 ENHRY, CDR2 SYGVKD. The junction had 13 bases not matched to a gene; V was cut back by 0 bases and J by 0 bases. CDR3 DNA: TGTGCCATCAGTGAGTCGAAAAGGCTAGCGGGAGGTTCAAACTCCTACGAGCAGTACTTC. Its translation is CAISESKRLAGGSNSYEQYF.

This chain connects TRBV11-3 to TRBJ2-7; tentative D call: TRBD2 (6 bases). This CDR3 is built from 16 residues. Germline CDR1 is SGHNT and CDR2 is YENEEA. V shed 5 bases and J shed 6 bases, with 23 bases lying between them. CDR3 in amino acids: CASSPRERAETGEQYF. Written as DNA, the CDR3 is TGTGCCAGCAGCCCCCGGGAGAGGGCTGAAACGGGCGAGCAGTACTTC.

The chain combines TRBV4-2 with TRBJ1-1; 8 bases match TRBD1. From germline, CDR1 is LGHNA and CDR2 YNFKEQ. CDR3 length: 18 amino acids. V gave up 2 bases and J gave up 1 base; unmatched junction bases: 12. DNA of the CDR3: TGTGCCAGCAGCCAACGTTGGACAGGGAGCCCGTCGAACACTGAAGCTTTCTTT. Its translation: CASSQRWTGSPSNTEAFF.

The chain uses TRBV27 and TRBJ1-4; D remains unclear. V gave up 5 bases and J gave up 5 bases, with 12 bases separating them. The CDR3 sequence is 14 residues long. Germline CDR1 MNHEY, CDR2 SMNVEV (reference sequence). The DNA of the CDR3 is TGTGCCAGCAGTACAGACCACGTCAATGAAAAACTGTTTTTT. Translating it yields CASSTDHVNEKLFF.

The V and J genes are TRBV5-1 and TRBJ2-7; 7 nucleotides match TRBD2. From germline, CDR1 is SGHRS and CDR2 YFSETQ. Germline trimming cut 4 bases from V and 2 bases from J; bases unmatched to any gene: 9. This CDR3 comprises 15 residues. The CDR3 protein is CASSPAGGGAYEQYF. DNA for the CDR3: TGCGCCAGCAGCCCCGCCGGTGGGGGGGCCTACGAGCAGTACTTC.

V and J are TRBV7-8 and TRBJ2-1; no firm D call. V gave up 5 bases and J gave up 6 bases, with 17 bases separating them. Germline values: CDR1 SGHVS, CDR2 FQNEAQ. The CDR3 runs 15 residues. The CDR3 loop is CASSPLAVPVNEQFF. The CDR3 nucleotides are TGTGCCAGCAGCCCTCTCGCGGTTCCGGTCAATGAGCAGTTCTTC.

The chain uses TRBV5-5 and TRBJ1-5, with TRBD1 as a possible D gene (6 bases). The V and J ends lost 0 bases and 7 bases respectively, with 11 bases between them. The germline gives CDR1 SGHKS, CDR2 YYEKEE (reference sequence). CDR3 length: 14 residues. Written as DNA, the CDR3 is TGTGCCAGCAGCTTGGAGGGGGGGGCCCAGCCCCAGCATTTT. This gives the protein CASSLEGGAQPQHF.

The chain couples TRBV19 to TRBJ2-1, with D perhaps TRBD1 (6 bases). Germline V gene sequence: CDR1 LNHDA, CDR2 SQIVND (reference sequence). V lost 5 bases to trimming and J lost 10 bases, with 15 bases between them. The CDR3 loop spans 13 amino acids. Written as DNA, the CDR3 is TGTGCCAGTAGTCAGGGGCCTGGTTTGGAGCAGTTCTTC. This encodes CASSQGPGLEQFF.